This T cell receptor beta chain appears in the sequencing data of a study of blood T cell repertoires in COVID-19. On the study more broadly: Samples of COVID-19 (acute and convalescent) were obtained from the United States, Italy and Spain. T cells, B-cell-depleted T cells, or PBMCs supplied cDNA or gDNA.

CDR1 and CDR2 (germline): KGHSH, LQKENI. The CDR3 is made up of 13 amino acids. Trimming cost V 3 bases and J 10 bases; bases outside gene matches: 3. The authors' processing: Using reference gene primer amplification, nucleated cell counts were estimated. Libraries were prepared by immunoSEQ multiplex PCR; TCRdb keeps only in-frame clonotypes and omits some of them. V and J calls and clone size follow that table, whereas D and trimming were derived from the DNA. The repertoire has about 210,000 clones, about 79% of them found once; the top ten carry approximately 2%. The rearrangement joins TRBV18 to TRBJ2-1, with TRBD2 matching 10 bases. What was sequenced was peripheral blood. This sequence originates from a man aged 40-50 years who had recovered from COVID-19. The CDR3 loop is CASSPQTSGEQFF. The CDR3 DNA follows: TGTGCCAGCTCACCTCAGACTAGCGGGGAGCAGTTCTTC.